These 15 T cell receptor beta chains share one sample of origin, sequenced in a study of T cells in Graves' hyperthyroidism and ophthalmopathy. TCR beta CDR3 sequences were amplified from RNA transcripts. Using the HTBI primer set, a first-round RT-PCR was run on the TCR CDR3. TCRdb ran MiXCR on the multiplex PCR reads and lists one entry per CDR3 protein. Counted here are 370,000 or so distinct CDR3 sequences, 25% occurring once; the ten biggest clones make up 73%. Specimen: blood. The source of these receptors is a man aged 45-65 years with Graves' hyperthyroidism.

This clonotype was seen repeatedly, ten times or more. The chain recombines TRBV7-6 with TRBJ2-3, with TRBD2 matching over 7 bases. CDR1 and CDR2 from the germline V gene are SGHVS and FNYEAQ. CDR3 size: 15 residues. With 5 bases clipped from V and 0 bases from J, the junction kept 5 bases outside the gene matches. CDR3 nucleotide sequence: TGTGCCAGCAGCCGTTCTAGCGGTAGCACAGATACGCAGTATTTT. Translating it yields CASSRSSGSTDTQYF.

The table lists this clonotype with a few counts. J is TRBJ1-5 and V is TRBV6-2 or TRBV6-3; tentative D call: TRBD1 (5 bases). The CDR3 has 15 residues. V lost 0 bases and J 0 bases, leaving 6 bases between the germline ends. Germline V lookup: CDR1 MNHEY, CDR2 SVGEGT. This CDR3 is CASSYSGGSNQPQHF. The CDR3 DNA follows: TGTGCCAGCAGTTACTCGGGGGGTAGCAATCAGCCCCAGCATTTT.

As concerns this clonotype: Given a much more abundant clone one base away, this may be a read error. The conserved phenylalanine or tryptophan is not found at the CDR3 terminus, so this likely reflects a read error. This sequence joins TRBV2 and TRBJ2-1; 7 bases fit TRBD2. With V trimmed by 3 bases and J by 4 bases, 15 bases remained unmatched. The CDR3 runs 18 residues. CDR1 is SNHLY and CDR2 is FYNNEI in the germline V gene. As DNA, the CDR3 is TGTGCCAGCAGTGATCCCGACTCAAAAAGCGGGAAGTACAATGAGCAGTTCCTC. Translation: CASSDPDSKSGKYNEQFL.

The genes are TRBV10-3 and TRBJ2-1, with a weak D call TRBD1 (7 bases). The CDR3 covers 15 residues. CDR1 ENHRY and CDR2 SYGVKD come from the germline V gene. V lost 9 bases to trimming and J lost 0 bases, with 15 bases between them. CDR3 in amino acids: CAIAPGGSSYNEQFF. The CDR3 DNA reads TGTGCCATTGCCCCAGGGGGGAGCTCCTACAATGAGCAGTTCTTC.

This clonotype was observed many times. This chain uses TRBV12-3 or TRBV12-4 with TRBJ1-1, with no clear D. Deletions cut 6 bases from V and 0 bases from J, with 14 bases between. The CDR3 consists of 15 residues. The CDR3: CASSQEADLNTEAFF. CDR3 nucleotide sequence: TGTGCCAGCAGCCAGGAGGCAGACCTGAACACTGAAGCTTTCTTT.

Notes on this clonotype: A much larger clone lies one base from this, so it may be a read error. The chain joins TRBV3-1 to TRBJ2-1; 9 nucleotides line up with TRBD2. The DNA end favors TRBJ2-7, so the J call may be wrong. CDR1 and CDR2 from the germline V gene are LGHDT and YNNKEL (reference sequence). This CDR3 spans 13 amino acids. The CDR3: CASSPGTSNEQYF. In DNA form, the CDR3 reads TGTGCCAGCAGCCCCGGGACTAGCAATGAGCAGTACTTC.

This clonotype was detected only a few times. The V gene is TRBV20-1, the J gene TRBJ2-7; D possibly corresponds to TRBD1 (6 bases). CDR1 and CDR2 (germline): DFQATT, SNEGSKA (reference sequence). The CDR3 covers 14 residues. V lost 3 bases to trimming and J lost 5 bases, with 17 bases between them. The CDR3 sequence is CSASTQGSSHEQYF. The CDR3 DNA follows: TGCAGTGCTAGTACACAGGGTTCAAGCCACGAGCAGTACTTC.

The V gene is TRBV15, the J gene TRBJ2-3, with TRBD1 matching 7 bases. The V gene's germline CDR1 is LNHNV and CDR2 YYDKDF (reference sequence). The V gene end was trimmed by 5 bases and the J gene end by 3 bases; junction bases not matched to a gene: 8. This CDR3 comprises 15 residues. This CDR3 reads CATSPRQGRTDTQYF. CDR3 nucleotides: TGTGCCACCAGCCCCCGACAGGGACGGACAGATACGCAGTATTTT.

This sequence joins TRBV9 and TRBJ2-2; no clear D gene. The CDR3 runs 13 residues. Deletions cut 0 bases from V and 4 bases from J, with 4 bases between. Germline CDR1 and CDR2: SGDLS and YYNGEE. CDR3 sequence reads: CASSVESTGELFF. The CDR3 DNA reads as TGTGCCAGCAGCGTAGAGAGCACCGGGGAGCTGTTTTTT. Filled out from reference TRBV9 and TRBJ2-2, the complete variable domain reads DSGVTQTPKHLITATGQRVTLRCSPRSGDLSVYWYQQSLDQGLQFLIQYYNGEERAKGNILERFSAQQFPDLHSELNLSSLELGDSALYFCASSVESTGELFFGEGSRLTVL.

This clonotype was counted a few times. The chain joins TRBV6-5 to TRBJ2-1; TRBD2 matches at 12 bases. J lost 5 bases, V lost 4 bases, and 9 bases had no gene match. Germline V lookup: CDR1 MNHEY, CDR2 SVGAGI. CDR3 length equals 17 residues. The CDR3 loop reads CASSSSRTSGINNEQFF. As DNA, the CDR3 is TGTGCCAGCAGTTCCTCGAGGACTAGCGGGATCAACAATGAGCAGTTCTTC.

In its sample, this clonotype was seen many times. The chain combines TRBV7-9 with TRBJ2-1, with D perhaps matching TRBD1 or TRBD2 (5 bases each). The CDR3 is 15 residues long. Trimming took 2 bases from V and 6 from J, leaving 14 bases between them. Germline CDR1 SEHNR, CDR2 FQNEAQ (reference sequence). This chain's CDR3 is CASSLSAGTGNEQFF. The CDR3 nucleotides read TGTGCCAGCAGCTTATCGGCAGGGACGGGCAATGAGCAGTTCTTC.

This clonotype was seen more than once but under ten times. This chain connects TRBV6-1 to TRBJ2-7; possible D gene TRBD1, 7 bases. The V gene's germline CDR1 is MNHNS and CDR2 SASEGT. V gave up 5 bases and J gave up 3 bases, with 14 bases separating them. This CDR3 comprises 14 residues. CDR3 sequence (DNA): TGTGCCAGCAGTTACGCGGGACAGCTCTACGAGCAGTACTTC. It yields the protein CASSYAGQLYEQYF.

CDR3 in DNA: TGTGCCAGCAGCTTACAAGCGGGAGAAGCAGAGACCCAGTACTTC. Its protein is CASSLQAGEAETQYF. The gene calls are TRBV5-5 and TRBJ2-5; 8 bases are shared with TRBD2. Losses at the gene ends were 2 bases for V and 4 bases for J; bases not matched to a gene: 7. Germline CDR1 is SGHKS and CDR2 is YYEKEE (reference sequence). CDR3 length: 15 residues.

Concerning this clonotype: This sequence may be a read error, since a much larger clone differs from it by one base. The chain employs TRBV3-1 and TRBJ2-1; a possible D gene is TRBD2 (5 bases). V lost 4 bases, J lost 12 bases, and 13 bases lay in between. CDR3 length: 12 amino acids. Germline V lookup: CDR1 LGHDT, CDR2 YNNKEL (reference sequence). The CDR3 DNA reads as TGTGCCAGCAGCCGAGATACGGGAAGGCAGTTCTTC. It translates to CASSRDTGRQFF.

This clonotype turned up a few times. The V and J genes are TRBV29-1 and TRBJ2-1; a weak D match, TRBD2 (5 bases). V gave up 6 bases and J gave up 8 bases, with 11 bases separating them. Germline-derived CDR1 and CDR2 are SQVTM and ANQGSEA. The CDR3 has 11 amino acids. CDR3 sequence: CSVTPGYEQFF. The CDR3 DNA reads as TGCAGCGTAACCCCGGGGTATGAGCAGTTCTTC.